This T cell receptor beta chain came from a study of blood T cell repertoires in COVID-19. About the research overall: Collection of acute and convalescent COVID-19 samples took place in the United States, Italy and Spain. In each case, the material was cDNA or gDNA derived from T cells, B-cell-depleted T cells, or PBMCs.

V gave up 6 bases and J gave up 6 bases, with 14 bases separating them. The CDR3 is made up of 13 amino acids. Germline values: CDR1 LNHDA, CDR2 SQIVND (reference sequence). Authors' analysis steps: Estimation of nucleated cell counts relied on the amplification of reference gene primers. Generated by immunoSEQ multiplex PCR, the TCRdb table keeps only in-frame clones and is missing some. The V and J calls and clone size were taken over from that table, and D and trimming were inferred from the DNA. The sample carries under 50,000 clones, roughly 83% recorded once. The V gene is TRBV19, the J gene TRBJ1-1; perhaps TRBD1 as D (5 bases). Sequenced input: peripheral blood. This clonotype originated in a man between 65 and 85 years old with acute or convalescent COVID-19. CDR3 DNA sequence: TGTGCCAGTAGCCGCAGGGCGATGGCTGAAGCTTTCTTT. This sequence encodes CASSRRAMAEAFF.